This passage covers 28 T cell receptor beta chains from one sample sequenced in a study of Ad26.COV2.S vaccination and SARS-CoV-2 variants. The data were produced by immunoSEQ multiplex PCR, yet TCRdb's version contains in-frame clones alone and is incomplete. Altogether 300,000 to 450,000 clones are present, roughly nine tenths being singletons, with the ten largest covering about 3.9%. Sequencing was performed on peripheral blood, taken after recovery from COVID-19. These receptors all stem from a human donor who had recovered from COVID-19.

The chain joins TRBV5-1 to TRBJ2-3; 8 bases agree with TRBD1. The CDR3 runs to 14 residues. The germline V gene has CDR1 SGHRS and CDR2 YFSETQ. V lost 2 bases, J lost 5 bases, and 4 bases stayed unmatched. CDR3 coding DNA: TGCGCCAGCAGCTTTTTCAGGGGGCAAGATACGCAGTATTTT. Residues: CASSFFRGQDTQYF.

With regard to this clone: The same CDR3 arises from other DNA sequences in this sample as well. This chain's CDR3 is CASSLLGDQPQHF. For the CDR3, the DNA is TGTGCCAGCAGTTTACTGGGGGATCAGCCCCAGCATTTT. The V call is TRBV28, the J call TRBJ1-5, with a possible D match to TRBD1 (5 bases). From germline, CDR1 is MDHEN and CDR2 SYDVKM. This CDR3 region has 13 residues. Trimming cost V 2 bases and J 5 bases, with 7 bases left between them.

The J gene is TRBJ2-1, the V gene TRBV5-1; D may be TRBD1 or TRBD2 (6 bases each). CDR1 and CDR2 (germline): SGHRS, YFSETQ. The CDR3 is 16 amino acids. V was trimmed by 1 base and J by 7 bases, leaving 18 bases between them. CDR3 sequence (DNA): TGCGCCAGCAGCTTGTTCCGGGGGCGAATAAGTAATGAGCAGTTCTTC. Translation gives CASSLFRGRISNEQFF.

This clone was seen more than once but under ten times. This chain links TRBV5-6 with TRBJ1-3, with D unresolved. Trimming left V 4 bases short and J 2 bases short, with 10 bases between. The CDR3 is 14 amino acids. Germline values: CDR1 SGHDT, CDR2 YYEEEE. CDR3 bases: TGTGCCAGCAGCATGAAGGGCCCTGGAAACACCATATATTTT. It codes for CASSMKGPGNTIYF. Filled out from reference TRBV5-6 and TRBJ1-3, the complete variable domain reads DAGVTQSPTHLIKTRGQQVTLRCSPKSGHDTVSWYQQALGQGPQFIFQYYEEEERQRGNFPDRFSGHQFPNYSSELNVNALLLGDSALYLCASSMKGPGNTIYFGEGSWLTVV.

In nucleotides, the CDR3 is TGCGCCAGCAGCTTTTCGACAGGGATCACCGGGGAGCTGTTTTTT. Encoded protein: CASSFSTGITGELFF. The rearrangement uses TRBV5-1 and TRBJ2-2, with 7 bases fitting TRBD1. CDR3 length: 15 residues. CDR1 and CDR2 from the germline V gene are SGHRS and YFSETQ. The V gene end was trimmed by 2 bases and the J gene end by 4 bases; junction bases not matched to a gene: 5.

The rearrangement uses TRBV7-6 and TRBJ2-7, with D possibly being TRBD2 (5 bases). The germline gives CDR1 SGHVS, CDR2 FNYEAQ. This CDR3 region has 15 residues. V lost 3 bases and J lost 4, with 16 bases in between. DNA of the CDR3: TGTGCCAGCAGCTTTCGGCGTGGAGGTCCGTACGAGCAGTACTTC. Amino acid sequence: CASSFRRGGPYEQYF.

The chain has TRBV29-1 and TRBJ2-4, with D possibly being TRBD1 (6 bases). Germline CDR1 reads SQVTM; CDR2 reads ANQGSEA. Trimming pared 4 bases from V and 3 bases from J, leaving 13 bases between. The length of the CDR3 is 14 residues. The CDR3 DNA reads TGCAGCGTTGGAGGGGGAATTAACAAAAACATTCAGTACTTC. It yields the protein CSVGGGINKNIQYF.

V is TRBV7-2 and J is TRBJ1-5; D gene uncertain. Trimming removed 3 bases at V and 0 bases at J, with 18 bases between. The CDR3 contains 18 residues. Germline V gene lookup returns CDR1 SGHTA and CDR2 FQGNSA. In DNA form, the CDR3 reads TGTGCCAGCAGCTTCACTACCTCAGGACCTTATAGCAATCAGCCCCAGCATTTT. Its protein is CASSFTTSGPYSNQPQHF. The variable domain in full, with the rest retrieved from reference TRBV7-2 and TRBJ1-5, is GAGVSQSPSNKVTEKGKDVELRCDPISGHTALYWYRQSLGQGLEFLIYFQGNSAPDKSGLPSDRFSAERTGGSVSTLTIQRTQQEDSAVYLCASSFTTSGPYSNQPQHFGDGTRLSIL.

The genes are TRBV7-2 and TRBJ2-5; 9 nucleotides line up with TRBD1. Trimming took 0 bases from V and 5 from J; bases not matched to a gene: 4. The V gene's germline CDR1 is SGHTA and CDR2 FQGNSA. The CDR3 contains 15 residues. In DNA, the CDR3 is TGTGCCAGCAGCTTAGCGGGACAGGGTGTCGAGACCCAGTACTTC. It is translated as CASSLAGQGVETQYF.

V and J are TRBV6-2 or TRBV6-3 and TRBJ2-1; the D gene is possibly TRBD2 (5 bases). The V and J ends lost 5 bases and 9 bases respectively, with 20 bases between them. In germline, CDR1 is MNHEY, CDR2 SVGEGT. This CDR3 contains 15 residues. The CDR3 sequence is CASSKLGTVASEQFF. Written as DNA, the CDR3 is TGTGCCAGCAGTAAACTAGGCACCGTAGCGAGTGAGCAGTTCTTC.

The gene calls are TRBV11-1 and TRBJ2-3; D is possibly TRBD2 (6 bases). Trimming shortened V by 3 bases and J by 4 bases, and 17 bases separated the two germline ends. The CDR3 has 16 residues. The V gene's germline CDR1 is SGHAT and CDR2 FQDESV (reference sequence). CDR3 sequence: CASSFLEVGGADTQYF. The CDR3 coding sequence is TGTGCCAGCAGCTTCTTAGAGGTCGGGGGTGCAGATACGCAGTATTTT.

This clone appeared a single time. The chain has TRBV3-1 (or the pseudogene TRBV3-2) and TRBJ2-3; D gene ambiguous. Per the germline V gene, CDR1 is LGHDT and CDR2 is YNNKEL (reference sequence). V lost 0 bases to trimming and J lost 6 bases, with 7 bases between them. The CDR3 sequence is 13 residues long. CDR3 sequence (DNA): TGTGCCAGCAGCCAAGAACTTGGGGATACGCAGTATTTT. Amino acid sequence: CASSQELGDTQYF.

A single count supports this clone. This chain uses TRBV10-3 with TRBJ2-1, with a weak D call TRBD2 (6 bases). The germline V gene has CDR1 ENHRY and CDR2 SYGVKD. This CDR3 has 15 residues. The V end was cut by 9 bases, the J end by 0 bases, with 15 bases between. CDR3 DNA: TGTGCCATGGGGGAGGAGGGGAACTCCTACAATGAGCAGTTCTTC. Encoded protein: CAMGEEGNSYNEQFF.

This clone has only a few counts. The chain couples TRBV3-1 (or the pseudogene TRBV3-2) to TRBJ2-7; possibly TRBD1 for D (6 bases). Trimming took 4 bases from V and 4 from J, leaving 17 bases between them. Looked up from germline, CDR1 is LGHDT and CDR2 is YNNKEL (reference sequence). There are 15 residues in the CDR3. The CDR3 spells CASSRDTNTLYEQYF. CDR3 bases: TGTGCCAGCAGCCGGGACACCAACACTTTGTACGAGCAGTACTTC.

This chain links TRBV10-3 with TRBJ2-3; no definite D call. This CDR3 contains 15 residues. The germline V gene has CDR1 ENHRY and CDR2 SYGVKD. The germline V and J ends were trimmed by 3 bases and 1 base, with 11 bases remaining between them. The CDR3 region has the DNA TGTGCCATCAGTGACGTTAGTGGCGGCACAGATACGCAGTATTTT. Amino acids: CAISDVSGGTDTQYF.

A remark on this clone: Other DNA variants within this sample encode the same CDR3. This chain links TRBV2 with TRBJ2-7; 10 bases are a match to TRBD1. Germline values: CDR1 SNHLY, CDR2 FYNNEI. This CDR3 comprises 13 residues. Losses at the gene ends were 6 bases for V and 4 bases for J; bases not matched to a gene: 3. In nucleotides, the CDR3 is TGTGCCAGCAGCCTGGGACAGGGGTACGAGCAGTACTTC. This codes for CASSLGQGYEQYF. Filled out from reference TRBV2 and TRBJ2-7, the complete variable domain reads EPEVTQTPSHQVTQMGQEVILRCVPISNHLYFYWYRQILGQKVEFLVSFYNNEISEKSEIFDDQFSVERPDGSNFTLKIRSTKLEDSAMYFCASSLGQGYEQYFGPGTRLTVT.

The chain joins TRBV5-4 to TRBJ1-1; 7 bases match TRBD1. Germline-derived CDR1 and CDR2 are SGHNT and YYREEE (reference sequence). The CDR3 is 17 amino acids. Trimming at V came to 2 bases and at J to 0 bases, leaving 10 bases not matched to a gene. As DNA, the CDR3 is TGTGCCAGCAGCTTACTTTTAGGGGGCGCGATGAACACTGAAGCTTTCTTT. It encodes CASSLLLGGAMNTEAFF.

The table lists this clone with a count of one. This sample also contains other DNA sequences that code for the same CDR3. This sequence joins TRBV5-1 and TRBJ2-5; D not certain. CDR3 length: 13 residues. Trimming removed 0 bases at V and 5 bases at J, with 8 bases between. Per germline, CDR1 SGHRS and CDR2 YFSETQ. The CDR3 DNA follows: TGCGCCAGCAGCTTGGGGATGGGGGAGACCCAGTACTTC. Translated: CASSLGMGETQYF.

This chain links TRBV6-5 with TRBJ1-6; D may be TRBD1 (5 bases). The CDR3 spans 13 residues. Trimming pared 2 bases from V and 10 bases from J, leaving 9 bases between. Germline-derived CDR1 and CDR2 are MNHEY and SVGAGI. The CDR3, as DNA: TGTGCCAGCAGTTACAGGGGCGAGTCACCCCTCCACTTT. This encodes CASSYRGESPLHF.

V usage is TRBV15 and J usage is TRBJ1-4; no firm D call. CDR1 LNHNV and CDR2 YYDKDF come from the germline V gene (reference sequence). The CDR3 extends over 21 amino acids. Between the trimmed V and J ends, which lost 2 bases and 3 bases, there was a span of 28 bases. The CDR3 loop is CATSRIPGSGADPRPNEKLFF. CDR3 nucleotides: TGTGCCACCAGCAGAATCCCCGGGTCGGGAGCAGACCCTAGACCTAATGAAAAACTGTTTTTT.

This clone occurred once. This chain links TRBV6-4 with TRBJ2-3, with 7 bases that match TRBD1. Per the germline V gene, CDR1 is MRHNA and CDR2 is SNTAGT. J was trimmed by 4 bases and V by 3 bases; bases with no gene match: 4. The CDR3 is 14 amino acids. The CDR3 DNA reads TGTGCCAGCAGTGAGGACCAGGGGGCAGATACGCAGTATTTT. Translation: CASSEDQGADTQYF.

The chain has TRBV13 and TRBJ2-1; 15 positions agree with TRBD2. CDR1 is PRHDT, CDR2 FYEKMQ, per germline (reference sequence). V dropped 5 bases and J dropped 3; count of bases not matched to a gene: 8. CDR3 length: 18 residues. The CDR3 DNA reads as TGTGCCAGCAGCCCTTACGGGACTAGCGGGGGGATCTACAATGAGCAGTTCTTC. Protein product: CASSPYGTSGGIYNEQFF.

This clone was seen only a few times. The rearrangement joins TRBV5-1 to TRBJ1-2, with 7 bases that match TRBD1. This CDR3 spans 15 amino acids. V lost 2 bases and J lost 2; bases outside the gene matches: 6. Per germline, CDR1 SGHRS and CDR2 YFSETQ. The CDR3 sequence is CASSFRLTGNYGYTF. CDR3 DNA sequence: TGCGCCAGCAGCTTCCGTTTGACAGGGAACTATGGCTACACCTTC.

The chain recombines TRBV24-1 with TRBJ1-1; D remains unclear. There are 15 residues in the CDR3. Germline-derived CDR1 and CDR2 are KGHDR and SFDVKD. Trimming removed 9 bases from V and 3 bases from J, with 19 bases in between. The CDR3: CATPTYREYDTEAFF. The DNA of the CDR3 is TGTGCCACCCCTACGTATAGAGAATATGACACTGAAGCTTTCTTT.

This chain uses TRBV9 with TRBJ1-2, with D tentatively TRBD1 (5 bases). Per germline, CDR1 SGDLS and CDR2 YYNGEE. Deletions cut 0 bases from V and 4 bases from J, with 13 bases between. CDR3 size: 15 residues. The CDR3 sequence is CASSVDAGTLYGYTF. In nucleotides, the CDR3 is TGTGCCAGCAGCGTAGATGCAGGGACCCTCTATGGCTACACCTTC. The full variable domain, rest sourced from reference TRBV9 and TRBJ1-2, is DSGVTQTPKHLITATGQRVTLRCSPRSGDLSVYWYQQSLDQGLQFLIQYYNGEERAKGNILERFSAQQFPDLHSELNLSSLELGDSALYFCASSVDAGTLYGYTFGSGTRLTVV.

The chain employs TRBV4-3 and TRBJ2-5, with a weak D call TRBD2 (6 bases). Trimming stripped 0 bases from V and 5 bases from J, with 16 bases between. The CDR3 consists of 16 residues. Germline values: CDR1 LGHNA, CDR2 YSLEER. CDR3 in amino acids: CASSQDTYGGSETQYF. DNA for the CDR3: TGCGCCAGCAGCCAAGATACTTATGGGGGGTCGGAGACCCAGTACTTC.

The chain carries TRBV21-1 and TRBJ2-3; no DNA check was done on the table's D call, TRBD1. TRBV21-1 represents a pseudogene. This CDR3 spans 19 amino acids. In DNA, the CDR3 is TGTGCCAGCAGCAAAGAGGCGGAAGACAGGGGCAGTAGCACAGATACGCAGTATTTT. Amino acids: CASSKEAEDRGSSTDTQYF.

The rearrangement links TRBV12-5 to TRBJ2-3; tentative D call: TRBD1 (6 bases). Trimming stripped 0 bases from V and 5 bases from J, with 24 bases between. This CDR3 region has 19 residues. The V gene's germline CDR1 is LGHNT and CDR2 FRNRAP. The CDR3 reads CASGLVTSGTILHGDTQYF. CDR3 coding DNA: TGTGCTAGTGGTTTGGTAACCTCAGGGACAATCCTCCATGGAGATACGCAGTATTTT.